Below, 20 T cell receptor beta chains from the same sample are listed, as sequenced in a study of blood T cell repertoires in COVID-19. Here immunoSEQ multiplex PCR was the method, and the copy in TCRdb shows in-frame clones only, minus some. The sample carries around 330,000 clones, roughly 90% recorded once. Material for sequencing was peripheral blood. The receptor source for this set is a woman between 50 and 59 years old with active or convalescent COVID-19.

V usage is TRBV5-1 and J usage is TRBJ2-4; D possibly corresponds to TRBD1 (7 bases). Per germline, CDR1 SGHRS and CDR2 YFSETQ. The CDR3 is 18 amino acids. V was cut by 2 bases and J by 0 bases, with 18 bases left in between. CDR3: CASSLGGTDAIAKNIQYF. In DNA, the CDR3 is TGCGCCAGCAGCTTAGGCGGGACAGATGCCATAGCCAAAAACATTCAGTACTTC. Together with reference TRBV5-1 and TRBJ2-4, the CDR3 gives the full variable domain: KAGVTQTPRYLIKTRGQQVTLSCSPISGHRSVSWYQQTPGQGLQFLFEYFSETQRNKGNFPGRFSGRQFSNSRSEMNVSTLELGDSALYLCASSLGGTDAIAKNIQYFGAGTRLSVL.

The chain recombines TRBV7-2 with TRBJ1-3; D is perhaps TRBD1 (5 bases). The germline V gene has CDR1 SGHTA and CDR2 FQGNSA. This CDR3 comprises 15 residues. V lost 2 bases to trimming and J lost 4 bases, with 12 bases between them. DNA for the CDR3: TGTGCCAGCAGCTTACAGGGATATGGGGGAAACACCATATATTTT. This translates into CASSLQGYGGNTIYF. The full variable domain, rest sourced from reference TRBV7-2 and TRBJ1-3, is GAGVSQSPSNKVTEKGKDVELRCDPISGHTALYWYRQSLGQGLEFLIYFQGNSAPDKSGLPSDRFSAERTGGSVSTLTIQRTQQEDSAVYLCASSLQGYGGNTIYFGEGSWLTVV.

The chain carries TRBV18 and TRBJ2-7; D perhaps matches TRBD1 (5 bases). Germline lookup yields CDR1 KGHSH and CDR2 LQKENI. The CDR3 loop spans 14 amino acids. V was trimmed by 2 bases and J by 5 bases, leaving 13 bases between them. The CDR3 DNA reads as TGTGCCAGCTCACCAGATGACAGATTGAACGAGCAGTACTTC. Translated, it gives CASSPDDRLNEQYF.

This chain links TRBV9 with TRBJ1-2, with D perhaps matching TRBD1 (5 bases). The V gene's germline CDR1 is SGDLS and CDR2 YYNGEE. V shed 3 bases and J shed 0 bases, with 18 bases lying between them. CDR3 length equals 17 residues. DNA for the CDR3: TGTGCCAGCAGCGCCACCGGGACTCAGCCCACTAACTATGGCTACACCTTC. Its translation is CASSATGTQPTNYGYTF.

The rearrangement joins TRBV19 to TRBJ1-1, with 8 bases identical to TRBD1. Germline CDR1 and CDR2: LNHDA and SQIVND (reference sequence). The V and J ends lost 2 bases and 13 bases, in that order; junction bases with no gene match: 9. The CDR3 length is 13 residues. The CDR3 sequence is CASSIRLGQEGFF. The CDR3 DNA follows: TGTGCCAGTAGTATAAGGTTGGGACAGGAGGGTTTCTTT.

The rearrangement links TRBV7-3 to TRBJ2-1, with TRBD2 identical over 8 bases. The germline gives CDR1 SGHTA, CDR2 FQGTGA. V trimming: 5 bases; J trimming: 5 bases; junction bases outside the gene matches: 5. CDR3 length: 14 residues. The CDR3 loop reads CASSPLSGNNEQFF. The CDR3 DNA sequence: TGTGCCAGCAGCCCCCTTAGCGGGAACAATGAGCAGTTCTTC.

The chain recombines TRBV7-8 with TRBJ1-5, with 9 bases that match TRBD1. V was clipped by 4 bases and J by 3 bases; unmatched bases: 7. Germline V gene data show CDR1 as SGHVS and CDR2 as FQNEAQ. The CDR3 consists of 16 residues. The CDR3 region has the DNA TGTGCCAGCAGCTCCTCGGGGACAGGGCACAATCAGCCCCAGCATTTT. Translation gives CASSSSGTGHNQPQHF.

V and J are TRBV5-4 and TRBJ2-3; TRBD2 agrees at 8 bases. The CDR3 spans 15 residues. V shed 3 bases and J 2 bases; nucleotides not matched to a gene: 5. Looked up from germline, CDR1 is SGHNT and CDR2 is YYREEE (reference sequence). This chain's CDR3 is CASSWRGAITDTQYF. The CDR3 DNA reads TGTGCCAGCAGCTGGCGGGGGGCCATCACAGATACGCAGTATTTT.

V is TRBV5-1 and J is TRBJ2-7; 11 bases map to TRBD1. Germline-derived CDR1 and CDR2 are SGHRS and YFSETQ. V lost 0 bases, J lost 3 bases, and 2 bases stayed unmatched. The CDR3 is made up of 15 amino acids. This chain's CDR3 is CASSLAGTGGYEQYF. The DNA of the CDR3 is TGCGCCAGCAGCTTGGCCGGGACAGGGGGCTACGAGCAGTACTTC.

The DNA for the CDR3 is TGCGCCAGCAGCCCAGTTAGCGGGGGGGCCTACGGGGAGCTGTTTTTT. As protein: CASSPVSGGAYGELFF. The V gene is TRBV4-3, the J gene TRBJ2-2; 11 bases are a match to TRBD2. There are 16 residues in the CDR3. CDR1 is LGHNA and CDR2 is YSLEER in the germline V gene. V shed 4 bases, J shed 7 bases, and the junction held 8 bases outside the gene matches.

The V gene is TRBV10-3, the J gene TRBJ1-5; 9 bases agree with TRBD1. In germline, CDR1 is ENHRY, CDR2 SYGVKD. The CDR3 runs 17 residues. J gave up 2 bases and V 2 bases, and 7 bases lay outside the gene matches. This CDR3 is CAISEGLGQGGNQPQHF. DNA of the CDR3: TGTGCCATCAGTGAGGGTTTGGGACAGGGAGGCAATCAGCCCCAGCATTTT.

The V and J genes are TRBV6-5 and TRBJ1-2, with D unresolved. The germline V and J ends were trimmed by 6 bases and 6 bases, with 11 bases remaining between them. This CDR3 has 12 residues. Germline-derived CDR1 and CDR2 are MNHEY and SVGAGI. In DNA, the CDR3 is TGTGCCAGCAGGCCGTATAGAGATGGCTACACCTTC. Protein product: CASRPYRDGYTF.

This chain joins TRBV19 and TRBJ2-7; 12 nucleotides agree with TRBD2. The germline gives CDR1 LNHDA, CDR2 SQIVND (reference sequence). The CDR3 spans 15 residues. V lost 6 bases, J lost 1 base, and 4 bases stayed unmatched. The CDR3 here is CASRIGTSGSYEQYF. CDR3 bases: TGTGCCAGTAGAATCGGGACTAGCGGGTCCTACGAGCAGTACTTC.

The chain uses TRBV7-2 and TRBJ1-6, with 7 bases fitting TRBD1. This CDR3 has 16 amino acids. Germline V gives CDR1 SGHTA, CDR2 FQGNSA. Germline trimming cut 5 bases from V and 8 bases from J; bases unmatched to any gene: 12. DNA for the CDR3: TGTGCCAGCAGCCCCCAGGACCCAGGGGGATATTCACCCCTCCACTTT. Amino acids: CASSPQDPGGYSPLHF.

The CDR3 bases are TGTGCCAGCAGTGAAGTGGGTTGGGGAGGGAATCAGCCCCAGCATTTT. This encodes CASSEVGWGGNQPQHF. The rearrangement uses TRBV6-1 and TRBJ1-5; D remains ambiguous. CDR3 size: 16 residues. CDR1 and CDR2 from the germline V gene are MNHNS and SASEGT. Trimming removed 1 base at V and 4 bases at J, with 14 bases between.

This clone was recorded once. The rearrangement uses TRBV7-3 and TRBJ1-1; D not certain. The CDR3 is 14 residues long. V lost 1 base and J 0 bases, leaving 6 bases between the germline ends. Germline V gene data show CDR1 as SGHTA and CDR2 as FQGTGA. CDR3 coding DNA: TGTGCCAGCAGCTTAAATGCGATGAACACTGAAGCTTTCTTT. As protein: CASSLNAMNTEAFF.

The CDR3 protein is CASRGGVNEKLFF. In DNA, the CDR3 is TGTGCCAGCCGGGGAGGGGTTAATGAAAAACTGTTTTTT. The J gene is TRBJ1-4, the V gene TRBV28; TRBD1 is a possible D gene (5 bases). Trimming cost V 8 bases and J 4 bases, with 11 bases left between them. Looked up from germline, CDR1 is MDHEN and CDR2 is SYDVKM. The CDR3 totals 13 residues.

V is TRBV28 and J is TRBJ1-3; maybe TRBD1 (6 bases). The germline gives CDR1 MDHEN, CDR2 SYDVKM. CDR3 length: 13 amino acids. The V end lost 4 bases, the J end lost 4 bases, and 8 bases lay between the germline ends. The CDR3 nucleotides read TGTGCCAGCAGTTGGACAGAGGGAAACACCATATATTTT. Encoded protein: CASSWTEGNTIYF. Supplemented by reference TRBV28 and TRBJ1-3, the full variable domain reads DVKVTQSSRYLVKRTGEKVFLECVQDMDHENMFWYRQDPGLGLRLIYFSYDVKMKEKGDIPEGYSVSREKKERFSLILESASTNQTSMYLCASSWTEGNTIYFGEGSWLTVV.

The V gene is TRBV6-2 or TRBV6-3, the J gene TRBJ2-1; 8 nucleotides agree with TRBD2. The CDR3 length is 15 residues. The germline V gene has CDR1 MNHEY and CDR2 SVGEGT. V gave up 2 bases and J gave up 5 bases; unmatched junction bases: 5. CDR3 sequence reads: CASSYPAGLDNEQFF. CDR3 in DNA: TGTGCCAGCAGTTACCCGGCGGGACTAGACAATGAGCAGTTCTTC.

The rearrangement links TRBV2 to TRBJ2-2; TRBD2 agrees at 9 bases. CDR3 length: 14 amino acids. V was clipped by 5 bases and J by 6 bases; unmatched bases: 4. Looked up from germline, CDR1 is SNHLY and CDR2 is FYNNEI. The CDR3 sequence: CASSYGTSPGELFF. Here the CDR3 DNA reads TGTGCCAGCAGTTACGGGACTAGCCCCGGGGAGCTGTTTTTT. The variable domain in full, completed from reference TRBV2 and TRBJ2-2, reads EPEVTQTPSHQVTQMGQEVILRCVPISNHLYFYWYRQILGQKVEFLVSFYNNEISEKSEIFDDQFSVERPDGSNFTLKIRSTKLEDSAMYFCASSYGTSPGELFFGEGSRLTVL.